These 5 T cell receptor beta chains were sequenced from one sample in a study of CD8 T cells in Susac syndrome. Reverse transcription of roughly 0.45 to 1 ug RNA was performed with random hexamers. Each CDR3 protein gets one entry after TCRdb re-called the immunoSEQ multiplex PCR reads with MiXCR. In the table there are hundreds of thousands of distinct CDR3 sequences, more than 80% of which are singletons. Sample: CD8+ T cells from PBMCs. These receptors came from a human donor with multiple sclerosis.

This clonotype was seen only once. This chain links TRBV30 with TRBJ2-1, with 10 bases lining up with TRBD2. V was pared by 4 bases and J by 0 bases, with 12 bases of the junction left unmatched. CDR1 is GTSNPN and CDR2 is SVGIG in the germline V gene (reference sequence). This CDR3 is built from 18 residues. CDR3 residues: CAWIPHTLAGDSYNEQFF. CDR3 DNA: TGTGCCTGGATCCCTCACACCCTAGCGGGGGACTCCTACAATGAGCAGTTCTTC.

The chain recombines TRBV11-2 with TRBJ2-5, with 9 bases that match TRBD2. Germline V CDR1 and CDR2: SGHAT, FQNNGV. The length of the CDR3 is 16 residues. V lost 2 bases, J lost 5 bases, and 9 bases stayed unmatched. The CDR3 sequence is CASSLRASGVQETQYF. CDR3 coding DNA: TGTGCCAGCAGCTTACGTGCTAGCGGGGTGCAGGAGACCCAGTACTTC. The full variable domain, with the rest looked up from reference TRBV11-2 and TRBJ2-5, is EAGVAQSPRYKIIEKRQSVAFWCNPISGHATLYWYQQILGQGPKLLIQFQNNGVVDDSQLPKDRFSAERLKGVDSTLKIQPAKLEDSAVYLCASSLRASGVQETQYFGPGTRLLVL.

The chain links TRBV9 to TRBJ1-1; D remains ambiguous. The CDR3 runs to 13 residues. The germline V and J ends were trimmed by 4 bases and 3 bases, with 10 bases remaining between them. Germline values: CDR1 SGDLS, CDR2 YYNGEE. This CDR3 reads CASSPPGHTEAFF. CDR3 in DNA: TGTGCCAGCAGCCCCCCAGGACACACTGAAGCTTTCTTT.

The gene calls are TRBV28 and TRBJ1-5; D gene uncertain. Germline V gene data show CDR1 as MDHEN and CDR2 as SYDVKM. This CDR3 spans 11 amino acids. V lost 4 bases, J lost 5 bases, and 3 bases lay in between. The CDR3 reads CASSSHQPQHF. CDR3 nucleotide sequence: TGTGCCAGCAGTTCCCATCAGCCCCAGCATTTT.

This chain links TRBV21-1 with TRBJ1-1; TRBD1 is taken as the D call from the table, unchecked against the DNA. TRBV21-1 is a pseudogene segment. This CDR3 has 15 amino acids. This CDR3 is CASPGGQPENTEAFF. Written as DNA, the CDR3 is TGTGCCAGCCCCGGGGGACAGCCTGAGAACACTGAAGCTTTCTTT.